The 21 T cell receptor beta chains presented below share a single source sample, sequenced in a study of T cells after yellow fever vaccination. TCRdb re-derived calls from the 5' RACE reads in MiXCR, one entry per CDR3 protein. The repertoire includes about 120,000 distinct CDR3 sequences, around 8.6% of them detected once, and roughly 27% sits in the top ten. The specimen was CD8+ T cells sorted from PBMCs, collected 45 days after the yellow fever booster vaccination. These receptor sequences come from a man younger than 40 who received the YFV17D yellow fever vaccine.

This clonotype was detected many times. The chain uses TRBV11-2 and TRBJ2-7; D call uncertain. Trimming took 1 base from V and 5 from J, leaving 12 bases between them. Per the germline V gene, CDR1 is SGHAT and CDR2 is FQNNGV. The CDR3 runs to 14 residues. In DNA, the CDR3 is TGTGCCAGCAGCTTAGTAGGAAGGGTGGACGAGCAGTACTTC. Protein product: CASSLVGRVDEQYF.

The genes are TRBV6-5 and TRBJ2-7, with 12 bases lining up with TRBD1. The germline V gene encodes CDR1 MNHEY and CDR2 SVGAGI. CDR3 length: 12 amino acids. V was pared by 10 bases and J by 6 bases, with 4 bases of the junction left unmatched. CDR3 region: CATGTGGSEQYF. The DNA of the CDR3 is TGTGCCACCGGGACAGGGGGCTCCGAGCAGTACTTC.

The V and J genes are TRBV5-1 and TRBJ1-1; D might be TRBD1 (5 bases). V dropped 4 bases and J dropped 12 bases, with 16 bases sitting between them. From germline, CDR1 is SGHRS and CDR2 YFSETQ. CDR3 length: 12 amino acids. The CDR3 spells CASSAPGVQTFF. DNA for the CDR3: TGCGCCAGCAGCGCCCCGGGGGTGCAAACTTTCTTT.

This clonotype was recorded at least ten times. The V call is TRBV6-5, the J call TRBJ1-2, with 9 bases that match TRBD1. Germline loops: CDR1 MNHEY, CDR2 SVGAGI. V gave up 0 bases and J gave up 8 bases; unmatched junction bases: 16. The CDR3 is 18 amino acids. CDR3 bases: TGTGCCAGCAGTTACTCGTTTGGGGACAGGGATGAGGCTTCCGGCTACACCTTC. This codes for CASSYSFGDRDEASGYTF.

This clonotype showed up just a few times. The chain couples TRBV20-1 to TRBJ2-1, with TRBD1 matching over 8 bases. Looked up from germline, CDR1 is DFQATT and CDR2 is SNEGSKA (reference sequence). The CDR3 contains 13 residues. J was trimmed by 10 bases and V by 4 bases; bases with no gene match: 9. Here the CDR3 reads CSANPGTGAEQFF. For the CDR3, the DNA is TGCAGTGCTAACCCTGGGACAGGCGCCGAGCAGTTCTTC.

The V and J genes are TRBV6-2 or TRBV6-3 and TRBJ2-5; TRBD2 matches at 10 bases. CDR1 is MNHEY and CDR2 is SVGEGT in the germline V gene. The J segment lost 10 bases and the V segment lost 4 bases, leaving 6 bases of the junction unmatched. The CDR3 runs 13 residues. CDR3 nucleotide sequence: TGTGCCAGCAGTTCTCCTAGCGGGAGCGACCAGTACTTC. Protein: CASSSPSGSDQYF.

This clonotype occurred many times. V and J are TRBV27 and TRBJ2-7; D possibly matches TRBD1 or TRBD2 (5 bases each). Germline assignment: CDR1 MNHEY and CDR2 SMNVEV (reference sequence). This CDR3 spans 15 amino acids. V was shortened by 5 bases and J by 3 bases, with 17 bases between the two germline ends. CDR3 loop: CASSLTPGRLYEQYF. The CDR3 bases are TGTGCCAGCAGTCTCACGCCGGGACGCCTCTACGAGCAGTACTTC.

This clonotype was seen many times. DNA for the CDR3: TGTGCCAGCAGCTTAGGTTCTAGCGGGCCCCACGAGCAGTACTTC. It codes for CASSLGSSGPHEQYF. The chain links TRBV7-6 to TRBJ2-7; 8 bases match TRBD2. Losses at the gene ends were 1 base for V and 5 bases for J; bases not matched to a gene: 7. The CDR3 is 15 residues long. The germline CDR1 and CDR2 sequences are SGHVS and FNYEAQ.

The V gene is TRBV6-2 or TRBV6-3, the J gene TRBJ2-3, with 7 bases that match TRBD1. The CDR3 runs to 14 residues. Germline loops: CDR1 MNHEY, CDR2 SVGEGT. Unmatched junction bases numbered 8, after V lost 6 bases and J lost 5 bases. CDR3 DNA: TGTGCCAGCAGCAACAGGGGAACCTTAGATACGCAGTATTTT. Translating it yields CASSNRGTLDTQYF.

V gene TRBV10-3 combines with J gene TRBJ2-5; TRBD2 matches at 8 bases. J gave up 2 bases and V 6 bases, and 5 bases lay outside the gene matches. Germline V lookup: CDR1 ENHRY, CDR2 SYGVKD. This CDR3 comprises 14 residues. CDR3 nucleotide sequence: TGTGCCATCAGACAGACTAGCGTACAAGAGACCCAGTACTTC. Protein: CAIRQTSVQETQYF.

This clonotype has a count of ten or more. This CDR3 is CASSAGLVSNEQFF. CDR3 coding DNA: TGTGCCAGCAGTGCGGGACTAGTTTCCAATGAGCAGTTCTTC. The chain has TRBV6-2 or TRBV6-3 and TRBJ2-1, with 8 bases identical to TRBD2. After removal of 5 bases from V and 6 bases from J, the junction contained 6 bases not matched to a gene. The CDR3 extends over 14 amino acids. Germline assignment: CDR1 MNHEY and CDR2 SVGEGT.

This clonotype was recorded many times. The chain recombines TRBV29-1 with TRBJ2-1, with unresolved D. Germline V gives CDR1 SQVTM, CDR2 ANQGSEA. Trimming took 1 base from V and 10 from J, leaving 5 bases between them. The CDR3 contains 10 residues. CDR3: CSVEVGEQFF. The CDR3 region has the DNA TGCAGCGTTGAAGTGGGGGAGCAGTTCTTC.

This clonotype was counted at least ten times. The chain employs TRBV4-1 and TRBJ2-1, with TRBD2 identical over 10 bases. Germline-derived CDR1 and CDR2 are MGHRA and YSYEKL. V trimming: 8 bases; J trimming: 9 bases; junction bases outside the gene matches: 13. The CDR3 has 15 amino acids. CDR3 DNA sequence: TGCGCCAGCGGGGAGCGGGAGGGCCTGAGGGCTGAGCAGTTCTTC. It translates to CASGEREGLRAEQFF.

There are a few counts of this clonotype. The CDR3 region is CASSYSQGSSYNEQFF. CDR3 nucleotide sequence: TGTGCCAGCAGTTATTCGCAGGGAAGCTCCTACAATGAGCAGTTCTTC. This rearrangement joins TRBV6-5 to TRBJ2-1; tentatively, D is TRBD1 (5 bases). The CDR3 extends over 16 amino acids. Germline assignment: CDR1 MNHEY and CDR2 SVGAGI. With 3 bases removed from V and 0 bases from J, the gap between germline ends came to 12 bases.

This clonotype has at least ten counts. DNA for the CDR3: TGTGCCAGCAGCTCTAACTACGAGCAGTACTTC. This sequence encodes CASSSNYEQYF. The chain uses TRBV7-2 and TRBJ2-7; no reliable D call. The CDR3 is 11 residues long. Per germline, CDR1 SGHTA and CDR2 FQGNSA. The V end was cut by 4 bases, the J end by 3 bases, with 4 bases between.

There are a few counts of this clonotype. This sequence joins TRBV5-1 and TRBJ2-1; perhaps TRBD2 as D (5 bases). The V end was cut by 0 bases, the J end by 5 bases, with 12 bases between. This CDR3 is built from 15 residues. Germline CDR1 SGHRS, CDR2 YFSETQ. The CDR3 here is CASSLDGGWDNEQFF. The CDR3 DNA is TGCGCCAGCAGCTTGGACGGAGGTTGGGACAATGAGCAGTTCTTC.

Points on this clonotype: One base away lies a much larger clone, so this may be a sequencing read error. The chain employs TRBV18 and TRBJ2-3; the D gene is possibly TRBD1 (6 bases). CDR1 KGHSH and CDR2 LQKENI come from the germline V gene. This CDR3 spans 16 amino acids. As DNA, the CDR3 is TGTGCCAGCACACCAATTTGGACAGCTAGCACAGATACGCAGTATTTT. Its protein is CASTPIWTASTDTQYF.

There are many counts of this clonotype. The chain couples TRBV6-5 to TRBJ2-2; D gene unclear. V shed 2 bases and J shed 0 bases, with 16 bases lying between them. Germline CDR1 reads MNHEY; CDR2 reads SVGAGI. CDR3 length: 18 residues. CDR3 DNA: TGTGCCAGCAGTTACACATTCTGGGCAGGAGCGAACACCGGGGAGCTGTTTTTT. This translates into CASSYTFWAGANTGELFF.

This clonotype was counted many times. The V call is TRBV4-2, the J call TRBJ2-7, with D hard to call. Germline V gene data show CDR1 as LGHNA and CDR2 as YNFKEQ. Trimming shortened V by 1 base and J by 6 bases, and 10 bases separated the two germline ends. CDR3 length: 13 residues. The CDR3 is CASSQVGDLEQYF. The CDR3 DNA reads TGTGCCAGCAGCCAAGTTGGGGATCTCGAGCAGTACTTC.

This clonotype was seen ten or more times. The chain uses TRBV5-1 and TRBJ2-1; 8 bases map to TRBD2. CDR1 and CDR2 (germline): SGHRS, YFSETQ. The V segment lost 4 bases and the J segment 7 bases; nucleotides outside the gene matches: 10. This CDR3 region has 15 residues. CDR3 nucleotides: TGCGCCAGCAGCCCGGGCGCGGGAGGTCAAAATGAGCAGTTCTTC. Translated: CASSPGAGGQNEQFF.

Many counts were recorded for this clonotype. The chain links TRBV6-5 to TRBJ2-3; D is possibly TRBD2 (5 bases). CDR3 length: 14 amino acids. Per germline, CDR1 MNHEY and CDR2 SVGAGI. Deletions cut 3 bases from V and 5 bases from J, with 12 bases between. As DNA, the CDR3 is TGTGCCAGCAGTTATGGGAGTTTTGTAGATACGCAGTATTTT. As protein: CASSYGSFVDTQYF.